What follows is one T cell receptor beta chain and its context. The antigen is unknown. The germline V gene encodes CDR1 MNHEY and CDR2 SMNVEV (reference sequence). The CDR3 extends over 13 amino acids. V was pared by 3 bases and J by 4 bases, with 3 bases of the junction left unmatched. The PCR used 60 Vbeta and 13 Jbeta primers. Clones were read by immunoSEQ multiplex PCR, and TCRdb kept only the in-frame ones, dropping some. The sample lists approximately 280,000 clones, roughly 89% occurring once. This specimen comes from a study of cytomegalovirus exposure and HLA in healthy donors. Overall study findings and caveats: In vitro experiments confirmed that three CMV-associated chains were specific for CMV antigens.

Sequencing input: PBMCs. This sequence joins TRBV27 and TRBJ2-7, with 7 positions matching TRBD2. This receptor was identified in a woman younger than 35 in good health and CMV-seronegative. The CDR3 loop reads CASSLREGYEQYF. DNA of the CDR3: TGTGCCAGCAGTTTGAGGGAGGGGTACGAGCAGTACTTC.